This T cell receptor beta chain was captured in a study of regulatory T cells in long-lasting Graves disease. Background on the study: Freshly diagnosed Graves' patients had used antithyroid drugs for under 3 months.

CDR3-region Arm-PCR and iRepertoire HTBI primers produced the TCR beta libraries. TCRdb recomputed calls from the multiplex PCR reads with MiXCR, one row per CDR3 protein. The sample yields some 490,000 distinct CDR3 sequences, more than 10% seen once. Notes on this clonotype: No antigen is known for it.

The CDR3 covers 15 residues. Trimming cost V 5 bases and J 4 bases, with 17 bases left between them. Germline lookup yields CDR1 MNHEY and CDR2 SVGEGT. This sample's time point: newly diagnosed GD, antithyroid drugs for less than 3 months. Preparation of the TCR library used RNA extracted from PBMCs. Study conclusions and caveats: Persistent disease was characterized by preferential usage of TRBV28, TRBJ1-2 and TRBJ2-5.

The data were also submitted as part of a second study, on T cells in Graves' hyperthyroidism and ophthalmopathy.

The sequencing used peripheral blood mononuclear cells (PBMCs), collected at new diagnosis, from a patient treated with antithyroid drugs. The sequence was obtained from a woman aged 25 to 39 with Graves disease. The gene calls are TRBV6-2 or TRBV6-3 and TRBJ1-2; weak D call: TRBD1 (5 bases). The CDR3 sequence is CASSEGVTEAYGYTF. The CDR3, as DNA: TGTGCCAGCAGTGAAGGAGTGACAGAAGCCTATGGCTACACCTTC.